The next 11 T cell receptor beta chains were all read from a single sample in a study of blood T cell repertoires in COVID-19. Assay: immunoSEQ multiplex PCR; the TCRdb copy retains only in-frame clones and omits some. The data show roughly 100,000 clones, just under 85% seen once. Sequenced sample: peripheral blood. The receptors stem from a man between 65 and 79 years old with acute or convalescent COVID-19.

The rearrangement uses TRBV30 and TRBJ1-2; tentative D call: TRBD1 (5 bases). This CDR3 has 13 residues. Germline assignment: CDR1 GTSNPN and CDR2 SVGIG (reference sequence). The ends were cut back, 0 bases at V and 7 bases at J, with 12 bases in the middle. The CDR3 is CAWSVRLQGGYTF. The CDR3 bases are TGTGCCTGGAGTGTGCGGCTTCAGGGTGGCTACACCTTC.

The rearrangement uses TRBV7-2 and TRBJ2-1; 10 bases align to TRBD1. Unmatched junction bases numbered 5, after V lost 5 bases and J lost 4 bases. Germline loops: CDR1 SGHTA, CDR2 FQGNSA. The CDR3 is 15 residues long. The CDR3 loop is CASSTGQGPYNEQFF. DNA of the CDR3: TGTGCCAGCAGCACGGGACAGGGGCCGTACAATGAGCAGTTCTTC.

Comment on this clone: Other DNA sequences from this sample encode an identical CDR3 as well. CDR3 loop: CASSSTALNTEAFF. The CDR3 nucleotides are TGTGCCAGCAGCTCGACAGCCCTGAACACTGAAGCTTTCTTT. This sequence joins TRBV7-2 and TRBJ1-1; D is perhaps TRBD1 (5 bases). The V and J ends lost 4 bases and 0 bases respectively, with 9 bases between them. The germline CDR1 and CDR2 sequences are SGHTA and FQGNSA. The CDR3 runs 14 residues.

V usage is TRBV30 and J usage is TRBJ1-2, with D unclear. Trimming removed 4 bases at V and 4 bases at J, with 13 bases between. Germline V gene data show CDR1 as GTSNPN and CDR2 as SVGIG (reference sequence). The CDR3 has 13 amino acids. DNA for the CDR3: TGTGCCTGGAAACTAGAGAGATTCTATGGCTACACCTTC. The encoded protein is CAWKLERFYGYTF. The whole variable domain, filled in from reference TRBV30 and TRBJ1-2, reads SQTIHQWPATLVQPVGSPLSLECTVEGTSNPNLYWYRQAAGRGLQLLFYSVGIGQISSEVPQNLSASRPQDRQFILSSKKLLLSDSGFYLCAWKLERFYGYTFGSGTRLTVV.

The CDR3 spells CASSLGRVETQYF. CDR3 coding DNA: TGTGCCAGCAGCTTAGGCAGGGTTGAGACCCAGTACTTC. The chain combines TRBV7-2 with TRBJ2-5; D possibly corresponds to TRBD1 (5 bases). Trimming took 1 base from V and 5 from J, leaving 8 bases between them. CDR1 and CDR2 (germline): SGHTA, FQGNSA. The CDR3 is made up of 13 amino acids.

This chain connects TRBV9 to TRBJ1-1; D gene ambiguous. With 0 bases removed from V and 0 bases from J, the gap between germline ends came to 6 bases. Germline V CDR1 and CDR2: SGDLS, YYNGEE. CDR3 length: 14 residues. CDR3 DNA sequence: TGTGCCAGCAGCGTAGTTGCGATGAACACTGAAGCTTTCTTT. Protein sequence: CASSVVAMNTEAFF.

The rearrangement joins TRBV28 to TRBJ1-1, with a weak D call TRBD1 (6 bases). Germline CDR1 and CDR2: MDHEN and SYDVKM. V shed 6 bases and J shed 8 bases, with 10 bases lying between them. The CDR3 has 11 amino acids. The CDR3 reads CASRDSPEAFF. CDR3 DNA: TGTGCCAGCAGGGACAGCCCAGAAGCTTTCTTT.

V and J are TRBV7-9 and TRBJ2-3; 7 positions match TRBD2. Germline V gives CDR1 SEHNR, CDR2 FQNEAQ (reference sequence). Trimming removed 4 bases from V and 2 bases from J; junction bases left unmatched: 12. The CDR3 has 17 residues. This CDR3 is CASSSSGAGEITDTQYF. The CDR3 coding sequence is TGTGCCAGCAGCTCCAGCGGCGCGGGGGAAATCACAGATACGCAGTATTTT.

CDR3 in DNA: TGTGCCAGCAGTTATAGCGGGAAGAGCAATCAGCCCCAGCATTTT. This gives the protein CASSYSGKSNQPQHF. This sequence joins TRBV6-5 and TRBJ1-5; D is uncertain. CDR3 length: 15 amino acids. V was shortened by 3 bases and J by 1 base, with 10 bases between the two germline ends. CDR1 is MNHEY, CDR2 SVGAGI, per germline.

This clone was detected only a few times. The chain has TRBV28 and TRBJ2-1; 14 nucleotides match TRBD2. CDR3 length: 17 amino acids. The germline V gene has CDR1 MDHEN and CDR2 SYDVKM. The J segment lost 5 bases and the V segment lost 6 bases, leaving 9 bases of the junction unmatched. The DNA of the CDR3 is TGTGCCAGCAGAAGGACTAGCGGGAGGCGGCAGAACAATGAGCAGTTCTTC. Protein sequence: CASRRTSGRRQNNEQFF.

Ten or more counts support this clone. The CDR3 protein is CASSYGARKNEKLFF. As DNA, the CDR3 is TGTGCCAGCAGTTACGGGGCCAGGAAGAATGAAAAACTGTTTTTT. The rearrangement joins TRBV6-5 to TRBJ1-4; possible D gene TRBD1, 5 bases. CDR3 length: 15 residues. Trimming cost V 2 bases and J 5 bases, with 12 bases left between them. Germline loops: CDR1 MNHEY, CDR2 SVGAGI.